A selection of T cell receptor beta chains follows, all from one sample in a study of blood T cells in healthy people across ages. TCRdb ran MiXCR on the 5' RACE reads and lists one entry per CDR3 protein. The sample has 1,100,000 or so distinct CDR3 sequences, less than 50% seen once. Sequences were obtained from blood. Receptors were obtained from a woman aged 55 to 70 in good health. Each CDR3 is given with its conserved first and last residue. Each record gives: V gene, J gene, CDR3 protein.

v_call: TRBV27; j_call: TRBJ2-1; cdr3_aa: CASSPGAPQNERFF
v_call: TRBV6-2/TRBV6-3; j_call: TRBJ2-5; cdr3_aa: CASSYRGLVETQYF
v_call: TRBV12-3/TRBV12-4; j_call: TRBJ2-6; cdr3_aa: CASSFRGSSSGANVLTF
v_call: TRBV6-1; j_call: TRBJ2-3; cdr3_aa: CASSGPAVAGVPTDTQYF
v_call: TRBV7-2; j_call: TRBJ2-7; cdr3_aa: CASSLAGALYEQYF
v_call: TRBV2; j_call: TRBJ2-5; cdr3_aa: CASRNLASAQGETQYF
v_call: TRBV9; j_call: TRBJ1-2; cdr3_aa: CASTRDRPIYGYTF
v_call: TRBV6-5; j_call: TRBJ2-7; cdr3_aa: CASRTRQTYEQYF
v_call: TRBV28; j_call: TRBJ1-5; cdr3_aa: CASSSRTGAGRQPQHF
v_call: TRBV6-5; j_call: TRBJ2-3; cdr3_aa: CASSYSSIGTDTQYF
v_call: TRBV13; j_call: TRBJ1-2; cdr3_aa: CASSEDRGDYGYTF
v_call: TRBV7-9; j_call: TRBJ1-4; cdr3_aa: CASSSRQGLNEKLFF
v_call: TRBV20-1; j_call: TRBJ2-1; cdr3_aa: CSARRDRGFNDEQFF
v_call: TRBV29-1; j_call: TRBJ2-5; cdr3_aa: CSVRGGKGQETQYF
v_call: TRBV28; j_call: TRBJ2-3; cdr3_aa: CASSAPGWQDTQYF
v_call: TRBV19; j_call: TRBJ2-1; cdr3_aa: CASSTRVALSNEQFF
v_call: TRBV24-1; j_call: TRBJ2-3; cdr3_aa: CATSDPTDTQYF
v_call: TRBV27; j_call: TRBJ1-2; cdr3_aa: CASSFRQEYGYTF
v_call: TRBV5-1; j_call: TRBJ2-7; cdr3_aa: CASSLAGMVYEQYF
v_call: TRBV20-1; j_call: TRBJ2-5; cdr3_aa: CSAREVFSGMGTQYF
v_call: TRBV6-6; j_call: TRBJ1-2; cdr3_aa: CASSQGAGYTF
v_call: TRBV11-2; j_call: TRBJ2-7; cdr3_aa: CASSLEPGTYEQYF
v_call: TRBV7-3; j_call: TRBJ2-1; cdr3_aa: CASSTSGADNEQFF
v_call: TRBV20-1; j_call: TRBJ2-4; cdr3_aa: CSANRPSSLGINIQYF
v_call: TRBV11-2; j_call: TRBJ2-1; cdr3_aa: CASSAFLAGSYNEQFF
v_call: TRBV12-3/TRBV12-4; j_call: TRBJ2-5; cdr3_aa: CASSSRSLGGGVETQYF
v_call: TRBV6-5; j_call: TRBJ2-7; cdr3_aa: CASSYGAAPYEQYF
v_call: TRBV4-2; j_call: TRBJ2-3; cdr3_aa: CASSQIGTIGTDTQYF
v_call: TRBV29-1; j_call: TRBJ2-7; cdr3_aa: CSVEARGGYEQYF
v_call: TRBV9; j_call: TRBJ2-1; cdr3_aa: CASATLAASYNEQFF
v_call: TRBV2; j_call: TRBJ1-2; cdr3_aa: CASSVKEYGYTF
v_call: TRBV29-1; j_call: TRBJ2-1; cdr3_aa: CSASLAGRPLTYNEQFF
v_call: TRBV7-9; j_call: TRBJ1-1; cdr3_aa: CASSLQGGSEAFF
v_call: TRBV11-2; j_call: TRBJ1-1; cdr3_aa: CASSLARIPASMNTEAFF
v_call: TRBV10-3; j_call: .; cdr3_aa: CAISDATSGDYEQYF
v_call: TRBV27; j_call: TRBJ2-4; cdr3_aa: CASRPGQARGGNIQYF
v_call: TRBV20-1; j_call: TRBJ2-7; cdr3_aa: CSARFSGRGYEQYF
v_call: TRBV2; j_call: TRBJ2-5; cdr3_aa: CASSLETGTSGSCTYF
v_call: TRBV18; j_call: .; cdr3_aa: CASTGEEYEQYF
v_call: TRBV28; j_call: TRBJ2-7; cdr3_aa: CASSLSGEGSYEQYF
v_call: TRBV12-3/TRBV12-4; j_call: TRBJ1-2; cdr3_aa: CASSRTGVYGYTF